Listed below are T cell receptor beta chains from one sample, sequenced in a study of cytomegalovirus exposure and HLA in healthy donors. TCRdb's table, derived via immunoSEQ multiplex PCR, lists solely in-frame clones and lacks some. The sample yields about 62,000 clones, approximately 81% seen once. Sequencing was carried out using PBMCs. The source of these receptors is a woman in her 30s in good health and CMV-seronegative. Both conserved end residues are part of each CDR3. D genes are given only for firm matches. Size tells how often a clone was seen (once, few, many) or the class of an expanded clone, and some rows leave it out.

clone_size	v_call	d_call	j_call	cdr3_aa	cdr3_nt
once	TRBV5-1	TRBD1	TRBJ1-3	CASSLIPQGAEGNTIYF	TGCGCCAGCAGCTTGATCCCACAGGGGGCAGAAGGAAACACCATATATTTT
few	TRBV7-9	TRBD1	TRBJ1-1	CASSFPDRALGAFF	TGTGCCAGCAGCTTCCCGGACAGGGCTCTGGGGGCTTTCTTT
.	TRBV19	TRBD1	TRBJ2-6	CASSTSGGASGANVLTF	TGTGCCAGTAGTACCTCAGGGGGCGCTTCTGGGGCCAACGTCCTGACTTTC
.	TRBV7-9	.	TRBJ1-6	CASSPQGGPYNSPLHF	TGTGCCAGCAGCCCCCAAGGGGGACCTTATAATTCACCCCTCCACTTT
.	TRBV19	.	TRBJ1-1	CASGNRVRSEAFF	TGTGCCAGTGGAAACAGGGTCCGTAGTGAAGCTTTCTTT
.	TRBV10-3	.	TRBJ1-1	CAISESQGLNTEAFF	TGTGCCATCAGTGAGTCCCAGGGGCTGAACACTGAAGCTTTCTTT
.	TRBV4-1	TRBD2	TRBJ2-4	CASSQVFPGLVSSIQYF	TGCGCCAGCAGCCAAGTTTTCCCTGGACTAGTGTCAAGCATTCAGTACTTC
.	TRBV4-1	TRBD1	TRBJ1-2	CASSQTGVGYTF	TGCGCCAGCAGCCAAACAGGGGTTGGCTACACCTTC
few	TRBV6-1	.	TRBJ2-7	CASRVDYEQYF	TGTGCCAGCAGGGTAGACTACGAGCAGTACTTC
.	TRBV19	.	TRBJ1-4	CASSGTRMVMDEKLFF	TGTGCCAGCTCCGGGACAAGGATGGTCATGGACGAAAAACTGTTTTTT
.	TRBV11-2	TRBD1	TRBJ1-1	CASSLGTGENTEAFF	TGTGCCAGCAGCTTAGGGACAGGAGAGAACACTGAAGCTTTCTTT
once	TRBV4-2	TRBD2	TRBJ2-2	CASSQEDGASGRVYTGELFF	TGTGCCAGCAGCCAAGAAGATGGGGCTAGCGGGAGAGTCTACACCGGGGAGCTGTTTTTT
.	TRBV12-5	.	TRBJ2-7	CASGFPGFHEQYF	TGTGCTAGTGGTTTCCCAGGGTTCCACGAGCAGTACTTC
.	TRBV19	.	TRBJ1-1	CASSISGWTEAFF	TGTGCCAGTAGTATTTCAGGGTGGACTGAAGCTTTCTTT
.	TRBV6-6	.	TRBJ2-7	CASSILQGPYEQYF	TGTGCCAGCAGCATTTTACAGGGTCCCTACGAGCAGTACTTC
few	TRBV7-9	TRBD1	TRBJ2-3	CASSSQSDRASTDTQYF	TGTGCCAGCAGTTCCCAATCCGACAGGGCTAGCACAGATACGCAGTATTTT
.	TRBV9	.	TRBJ1-2	CASSSRTYGYTF	TGTGCCAGCAGCTCCAGAACCTATGGCTACACCTTC
.	TRBV6-1	.	TRBJ2-7	CASSDRNSFTYEQYF	TGTGCCAGCAGCGACAGGAATTCCTTCACCTACGAGCAGTACTTC
.	TRBV19	TRBD1	TRBJ1-4	CASRPPGQGDEKLFF	TGTGCCAGTAGACCACCGGGACAGGGGGATGAAAAACTGTTTTTT
.	TRBV10-2	.	TRBJ1-4	CASSDGGTGSEKLFF	TGCGCCAGCAGTGATGGTGGAACAGGGTCGGAAAAACTGTTTTTT
.	TRBV7-5	.	TRBJ1-6	CARSSRQGANSPLHF	TGTGCCAGAAGCTCGAGACAGGGAGCTAATTCACCCCTCCACTTT
.	TRBV5-1	.	TRBJ1-4	CASSTERRANEKLFF	TGCGCCAGCAGTACGGAAAGGAGGGCTAATGAAAAACTGTTTTTT
.	TRBV15	TRBD1	TRBJ2-7	CATSRDRRQGAYGQYF	TGTGCCACCAGCAGAGATCGTCGACAGGGAGCCTACGGGCAGTACTTC
.	TRBV6-5	.	TRBJ2-7	CASSQGLEQYF	TGTGCCAGCAGTCAGGGTCTCGAGCAGTACTTC
few	TRBV28	TRBD1	TRBJ2-7	CASSLNQWGQGYEQYF	TGTGCCAGCAGTTTAAATCAGTGGGGACAGGGCTACGAGCAGTACTTC
.	TRBV18	.	TRBJ2-7	CASSPSELSYEQYF	TGTGCCAGCTCACCTTCGGAGCTCTCCTACGAGCAGTACTTC
few	TRBV5-8	TRBD2	TRBJ2-5	CASSLSLAGVNPQETQYF	TGTGCCAGCAGCTTGTCCCTAGCGGGGGTAAACCCCCAAGAGACCCAGTACTTC
.	TRBV15	.	TRBJ1-5	CATGRRSNQPQHF	TGTGCCACCGGCAGGAGAAGCAATCAGCCCCAGCATTTT
once	TRBV5-1	TRBD1	TRBJ1-1	CASSTKTGDTEAFF	TGCGCCAGCAGCACGAAAACAGGGGACACTGAAGCTTTCTTT
.	TRBV19	TRBD1	TRBJ1-2	CASSLTGGFYGYTF	TGTGCCAGTAGTTTGACAGGGGGCTTCTATGGCTACACCTTC
.	TRBV5-1	.	TRBJ2-3	CASSHSPGEYGHTQYF	TGCGCCAGCAGCCATTCTCCCGGGGAATACGGTCATACGCAGTATTTT
.	TRBV6-1	TRBD1	TRBJ1-5	CASSASAGGLNSNQPQHF	TGTGCCAGCAGTGCATCGGCAGGGGGCCTCAATAGCAATCAGCCCCAGCATTTT
.	TRBV10-3	.	TRBJ1-1	CAISDRGTEAFF	TGTGCCATCAGTGATAGGGGCACTGAAGCTTTCTTT
.	TRBV27	TRBD1	TRBJ1-2	CATRQGAEGYTF	TGTGCCACCCGTCAGGGGGCAGAAGGCTACACCTTC
.	TRBV11-3	.	TRBJ2-7	CASTLDRDYEQYF	TGTGCCAGCACCTTGGACAGAGATTACGAGCAGTACTTC
.	TRBV6-5	.	TRBJ1-6	CASTRSSYNSPLHF	TGTGCCAGCACAAGGAGCTCCTATAATTCACCCCTCCACTTT
few	TRBV25-1	.	TRBJ1-6	CASSFRDTISSPLHF	TGTGCCAGCAGTTTCCGGGACACGATCAGTTCACCCCTCCACTTT
.	TRBV11-3	.	TRBJ1-2	CASSLGGFYGYTF	TGTGCCAGCAGCTTAGGGGGCTTCTATGGCTACACCTTC
.	TRBV6-5	.	TRBJ2-7	CASTKGTPTYEQYF	TGTGCCAGCACCAAGGGGACACCAACCTACGAGCAGTACTTC
.	TRBV4-1	.	TRBJ1-1	CASSQVRVGEAFF	TGCGCCAGCAGCCAAGTAAGGGTCGGGGAGGCTTTCTTT
.	TRBV11-2	.	TRBJ1-2	CASSLEGVFHGYTF	TGTGCCAGCAGCTTAGAAGGGGTTTTTCATGGCTACACCTTC
.	TRBV5-6	.	TRBJ2-2	CASSLFQGFNTGELFF	TGTGCCAGCAGCTTGTTCCAGGGGTTCAACACCGGGGAGCTGTTTTTT
.	TRBV11-3	.	TRBJ2-3	CASSPSGGTDTQYF	TGTGCCAGCAGCCCATCGGGGGGCACAGATACGCAGTATTTT
few	TRBV9	.	TRBJ1-5	CASSPEPNQPQHF	TGTGCCAGCAGCCCAGAACCGAATCAGCCCCAGCATTTT
.	TRBV4-3	TRBD1	TRBJ2-7	CASSQILTGGTYEQYF	TGCGCCAGCAGCCAAATCCTGACAGGGGGCACCTACGAGCAGTACTTC
.	TRBV10-1	TRBD1	TRBJ2-3	CASRGQPGDTQYF	TGCGCCAGCAGGGGACAGCCGGGCGATACGCAGTATTTT
.	TRBV29-1	.	TRBJ2-7	CSAEAGYTDEQYF	TGCAGCGCTGAAGCAGGGTACACGGACGAGCAGTACTTC
few	TRBV25-1	.	TRBJ2-3	CASRLTASTDTQYF	TGTGCCAGCAGATTGACAGCTAGCACAGATACGCAGTATTTT
few	TRBV5-1	.	TRBJ2-5	CASSLAGFQETQYF	TGCGCCAGCAGCTTGGCGGGATTTCAAGAGACCCAGTACTTC
.	TRBV5-1	TRBD2	TRBJ2-7	CASSLNVDGGGTYEQYF	TGCGCCAGCAGCTTGAATGTGGATGGCGGGGGAACCTACGAGCAGTACTTC
.	TRBV5-6	TRBD1	TRBJ1-6	CASSLVGQGAGSPLHF	TGTGCCAGCAGCTTGGTTGGACAGGGGGCTGGTTCACCCCTCCACTTT
.	TRBV28	TRBD1	TRBJ1-1	CASSLLTPLRGQGEPEAFF	TGTGCCAGCAGTTTACTAACCCCTTTGAGGGGACAGGGGGAACCTGAAGCTTTCTTT
.	TRBV5-1	.	TRBJ2-2	CASSLGSGTNTGELFF	TGCGCCAGCAGCTTGGGTAGCGGTACTAACACCGGGGAGCTGTTTTTT
.	TRBV5-5	.	TRBJ1-5	CASSLGGSSRPQHF	TGTGCCAGCAGCTTGGGGGGCAGCTCCAGGCCCCAGCATTTT
once	TRBV5-6	TRBD1	TRBJ1-4	CASSLPGQGVEKLFF	TGTGCCAGCAGCTTACCGGGACAGGGGGTTGAAAAACTGTTTTTT
.	TRBV7-2	TRBD1	TRBJ1-3	CASSWDRGPGNTIYF	TGTGCCAGCAGCTGGGACAGGGGGCCCGGAAACACCATATATTTT
.	TRBV5-6	TRBD1	TRBJ1-1	CASSYRGQNTEAFF	TGTGCCAGCAGCTACAGGGGGCAGAACACTGAAGCTTTCTTT
.	TRBV14	.	TRBJ2-5	CASSRYLETQYF	TGTGCCAGCAGCCGATACCTAGAAACCCAGTACTTC